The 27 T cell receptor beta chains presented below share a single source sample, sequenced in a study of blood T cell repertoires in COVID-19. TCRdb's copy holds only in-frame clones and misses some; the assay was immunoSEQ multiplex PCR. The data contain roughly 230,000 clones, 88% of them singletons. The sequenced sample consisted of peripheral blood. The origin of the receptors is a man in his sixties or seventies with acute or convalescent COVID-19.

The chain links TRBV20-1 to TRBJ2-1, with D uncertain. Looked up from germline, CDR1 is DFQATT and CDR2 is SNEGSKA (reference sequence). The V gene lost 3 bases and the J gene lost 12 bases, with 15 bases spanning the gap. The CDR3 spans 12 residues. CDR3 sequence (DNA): TGCAGTGCTAGTGGATATTCCCTCGGGCAGTTCTTC. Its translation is CSASGYSLGQFF.

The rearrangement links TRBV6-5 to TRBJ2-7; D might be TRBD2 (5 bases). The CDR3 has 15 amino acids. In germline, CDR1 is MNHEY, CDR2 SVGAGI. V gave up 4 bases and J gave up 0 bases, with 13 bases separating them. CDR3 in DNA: TGTGCCAGCAGTTCAGAGGAGGCCTTCTCCTACGAGCAGTACTTC. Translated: CASSSEEAFSYEQYF.

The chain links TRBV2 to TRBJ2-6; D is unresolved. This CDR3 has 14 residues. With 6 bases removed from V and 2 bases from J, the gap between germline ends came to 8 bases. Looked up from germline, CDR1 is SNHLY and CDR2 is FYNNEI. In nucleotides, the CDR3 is TGTGCCAGCAGCGCCTACGCTGGGGCCAACGTCCTGACTTTC. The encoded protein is CASSAYAGANVLTF.

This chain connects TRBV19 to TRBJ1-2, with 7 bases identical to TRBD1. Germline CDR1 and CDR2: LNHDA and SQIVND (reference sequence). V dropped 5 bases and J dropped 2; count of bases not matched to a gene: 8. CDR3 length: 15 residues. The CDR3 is CASSASGTANYGYTF. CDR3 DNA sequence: TGTGCCAGTAGTGCCTCCGGGACAGCAAACTATGGCTACACCTTC.

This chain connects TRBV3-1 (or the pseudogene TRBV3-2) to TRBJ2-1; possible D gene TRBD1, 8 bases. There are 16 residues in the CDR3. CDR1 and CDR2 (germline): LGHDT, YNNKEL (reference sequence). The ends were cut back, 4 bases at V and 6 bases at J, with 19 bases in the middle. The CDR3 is CASSLRAGTGSNEQFF. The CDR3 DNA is TGTGCCAGCAGCCTCCGAGCGGGGACAGGTTCCAATGAGCAGTTCTTC.

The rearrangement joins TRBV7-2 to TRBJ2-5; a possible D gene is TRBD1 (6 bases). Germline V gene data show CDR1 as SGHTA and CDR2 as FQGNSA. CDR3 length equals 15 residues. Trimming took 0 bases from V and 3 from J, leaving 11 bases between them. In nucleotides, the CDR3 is TGTGCCAGCAGCTTAGCTCGGAACAGGGAAGAGACCCAGTACTTC. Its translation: CASSLARNREETQYF. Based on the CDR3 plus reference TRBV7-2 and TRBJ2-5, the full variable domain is GAGVSQSPSNKVTEKGKDVELRCDPISGHTALYWYRQSLGQGLEFLIYFQGNSAPDKSGLPSDRFSAERTGGSVSTLTIQRTQQEDSAVYLCASSLARNREETQYFGPGTRLLVL.

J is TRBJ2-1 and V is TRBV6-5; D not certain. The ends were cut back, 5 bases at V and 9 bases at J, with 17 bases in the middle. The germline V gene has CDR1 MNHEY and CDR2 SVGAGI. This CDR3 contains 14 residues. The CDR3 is CASSLDFTGREQFF. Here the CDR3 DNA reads TGTGCCAGCAGTCTCGACTTCACTGGTCGTGAGCAGTTCTTC.

The CDR3 is CASSLLGQGNYYGYTF. The CDR3 bases are TGTGCCAGCAGTTTATTGGGACAGGGGAATTACTATGGCTACACCTTC. The chain has TRBV27 and TRBJ1-2; 10 bases fit TRBD1. CDR3 length: 16 amino acids. The trim removed 1 base at V and 3 bases at J, leaving 5 bases unmatched. Germline lookup yields CDR1 MNHEY and CDR2 SMNVEV (reference sequence).

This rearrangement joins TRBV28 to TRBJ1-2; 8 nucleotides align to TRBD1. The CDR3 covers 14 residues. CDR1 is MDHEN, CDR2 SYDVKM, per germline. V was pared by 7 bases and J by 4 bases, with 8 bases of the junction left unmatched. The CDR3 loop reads CASTSDRAAYGYTF. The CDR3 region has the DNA TGTGCCAGCACTTCGGACAGGGCGGCCTATGGCTACACCTTC.

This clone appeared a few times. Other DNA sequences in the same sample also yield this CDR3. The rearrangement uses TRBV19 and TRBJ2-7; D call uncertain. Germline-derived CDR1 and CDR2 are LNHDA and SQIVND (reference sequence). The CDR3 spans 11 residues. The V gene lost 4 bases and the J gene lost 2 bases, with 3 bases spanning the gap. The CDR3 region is CASSTAYEQYF. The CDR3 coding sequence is TGTGCCAGTAGTACAGCCTACGAGCAGTACTTC.

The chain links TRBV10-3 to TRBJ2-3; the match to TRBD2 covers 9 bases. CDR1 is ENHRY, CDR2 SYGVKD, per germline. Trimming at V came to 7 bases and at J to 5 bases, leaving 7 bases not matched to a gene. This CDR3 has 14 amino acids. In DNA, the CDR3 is TGTGCCATCAAAGTAGCGGGAGACATAGATACGCAGTATTTT. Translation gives CAIKVAGDIDTQYF.

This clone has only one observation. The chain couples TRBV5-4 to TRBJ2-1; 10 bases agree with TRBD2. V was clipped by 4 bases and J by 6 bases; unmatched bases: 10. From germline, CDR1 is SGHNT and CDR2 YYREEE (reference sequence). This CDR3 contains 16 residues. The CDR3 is CASSPPLGTSVNEQFF. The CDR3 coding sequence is TGTGCCAGCAGCCCTCCCCTAGGGACTAGCGTCAATGAGCAGTTCTTC.

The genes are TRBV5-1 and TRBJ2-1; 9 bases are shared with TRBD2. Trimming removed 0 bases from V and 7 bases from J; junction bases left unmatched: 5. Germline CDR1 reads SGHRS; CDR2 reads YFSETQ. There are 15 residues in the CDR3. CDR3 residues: CASSLGLADGNEQFF. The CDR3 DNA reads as TGCGCCAGCAGCTTGGGACTAGCGGACGGTAATGAGCAGTTCTTC.

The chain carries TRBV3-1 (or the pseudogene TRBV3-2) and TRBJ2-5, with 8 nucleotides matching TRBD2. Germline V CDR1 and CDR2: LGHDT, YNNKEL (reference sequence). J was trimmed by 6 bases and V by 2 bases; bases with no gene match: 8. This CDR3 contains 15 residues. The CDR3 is CASSQSPAGEKTQYF. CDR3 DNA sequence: TGTGCCAGCAGCCAAAGTCCAGCGGGAGAGAAGACCCAGTACTTC.

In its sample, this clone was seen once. The CDR3 region has the DNA TGTGCCAGCAGCAAAGGGCAACAGGGGGCGACTGAAAAACTGTTTTTT. Its translation is CASSKGQQGATEKLFF. The V gene is TRBV21-1, the J gene TRBJ1-4; the table's D gene call, TRBD1, was not cross checked with the DNA. TRBV21-1 is annotated as a pseudogene. This CDR3 is built from 16 residues.

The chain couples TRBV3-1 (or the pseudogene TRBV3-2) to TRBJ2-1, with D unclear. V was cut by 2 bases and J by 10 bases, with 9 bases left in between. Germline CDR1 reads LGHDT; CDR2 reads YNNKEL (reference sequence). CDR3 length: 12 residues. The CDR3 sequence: CASSQPFREQFF. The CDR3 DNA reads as TGTGCCAGCAGCCAACCCTTTAGAGAGCAGTTCTTC.

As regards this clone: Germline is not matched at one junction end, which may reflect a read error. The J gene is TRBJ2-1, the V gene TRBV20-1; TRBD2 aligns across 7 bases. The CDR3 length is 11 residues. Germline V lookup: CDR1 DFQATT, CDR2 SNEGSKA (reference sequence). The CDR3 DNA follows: TGTAGTGCGGGAGACCTCAATGAGCAGTTCTTC. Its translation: CSAGDLNEQFF.

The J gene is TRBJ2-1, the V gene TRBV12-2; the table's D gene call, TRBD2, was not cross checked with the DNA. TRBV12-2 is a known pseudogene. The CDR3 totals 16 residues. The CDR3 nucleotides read TGTGCAAGTCGCTTACTAGCGGGATATTCCTACAATGAGCAGTTCTTC. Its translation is CASRLLAGYSYNEQFF.

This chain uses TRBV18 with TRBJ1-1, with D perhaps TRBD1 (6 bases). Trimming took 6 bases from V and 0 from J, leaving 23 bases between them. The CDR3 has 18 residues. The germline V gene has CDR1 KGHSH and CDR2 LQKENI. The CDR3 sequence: CASSPNLGQTSMNTEAFF. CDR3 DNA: TGTGCCAGCTCCCCCAACTTAGGACAGACAAGCATGAACACTGAAGCTTTCTTT.

The CDR3 DNA reads TGCGCCAGCAGCTTGTCAATAGTGAACACTGAAGCTTTCTTT. Translation gives CASSLSIVNTEAFF. J is TRBJ1-1 and V is TRBV5-1, with no clear D. Trimming cost V 1 base and J 0 bases, with 7 bases left between them. The V gene's germline CDR1 is SGHRS and CDR2 YFSETQ. The CDR3 sequence is 14 residues long.

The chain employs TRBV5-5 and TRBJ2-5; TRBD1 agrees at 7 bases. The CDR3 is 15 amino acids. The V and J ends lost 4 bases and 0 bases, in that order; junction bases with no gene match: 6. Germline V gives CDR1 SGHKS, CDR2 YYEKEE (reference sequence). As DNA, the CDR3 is TGTGCCAGCAGCCCCGGGACAGTGTACCAAGAGACCCAGTACTTC. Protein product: CASSPGTVYQETQYF.

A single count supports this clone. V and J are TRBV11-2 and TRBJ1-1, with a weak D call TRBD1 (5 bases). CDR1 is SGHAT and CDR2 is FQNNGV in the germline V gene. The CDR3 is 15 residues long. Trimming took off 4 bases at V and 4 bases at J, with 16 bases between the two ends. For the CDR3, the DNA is TGTGCCAGCAGCTGGACGGGGGGTATGGGCACTGAAGCTTTCTTT. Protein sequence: CASSWTGGMGTEAFF.

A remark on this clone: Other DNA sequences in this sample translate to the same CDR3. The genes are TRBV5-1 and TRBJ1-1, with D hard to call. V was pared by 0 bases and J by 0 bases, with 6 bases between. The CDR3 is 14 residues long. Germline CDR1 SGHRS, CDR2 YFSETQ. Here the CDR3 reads CASSLDGMNTEAFF. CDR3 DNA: TGCGCCAGCAGCTTGGACGGTATGAACACTGAAGCTTTCTTT.

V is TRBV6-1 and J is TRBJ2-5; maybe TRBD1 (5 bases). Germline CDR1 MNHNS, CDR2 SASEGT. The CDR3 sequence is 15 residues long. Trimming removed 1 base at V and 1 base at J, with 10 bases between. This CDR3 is CASSEGWGIQETQYF. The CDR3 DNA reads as TGTGCCAGCAGTGAAGGTTGGGGCATCCAAGAGACCCAGTACTTC.

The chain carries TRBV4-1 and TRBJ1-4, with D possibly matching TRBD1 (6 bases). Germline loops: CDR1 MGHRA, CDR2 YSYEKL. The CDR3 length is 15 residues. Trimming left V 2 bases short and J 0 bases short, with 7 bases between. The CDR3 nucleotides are TGCGCCAGCAGCCAACAGGGGTCAACTAATGAAAAACTGTTTTTT. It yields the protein CASSQQGSTNEKLFF.

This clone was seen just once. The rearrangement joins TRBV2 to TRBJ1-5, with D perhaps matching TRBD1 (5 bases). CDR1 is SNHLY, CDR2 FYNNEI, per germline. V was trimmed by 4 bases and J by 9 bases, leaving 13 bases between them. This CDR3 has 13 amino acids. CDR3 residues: CASSGVGARPQHF. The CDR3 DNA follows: TGTGCCAGCAGTGGGGTTGGGGCGAGGCCCCAGCATTTT.

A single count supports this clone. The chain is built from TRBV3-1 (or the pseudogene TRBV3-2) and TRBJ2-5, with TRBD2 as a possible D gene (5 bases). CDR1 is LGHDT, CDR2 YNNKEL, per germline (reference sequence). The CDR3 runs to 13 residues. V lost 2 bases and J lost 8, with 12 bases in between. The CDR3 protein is CASSQISGETQYF. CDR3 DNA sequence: TGTGCCAGCAGCCAAATAAGCGGTGAAACCCAGTACTTC.